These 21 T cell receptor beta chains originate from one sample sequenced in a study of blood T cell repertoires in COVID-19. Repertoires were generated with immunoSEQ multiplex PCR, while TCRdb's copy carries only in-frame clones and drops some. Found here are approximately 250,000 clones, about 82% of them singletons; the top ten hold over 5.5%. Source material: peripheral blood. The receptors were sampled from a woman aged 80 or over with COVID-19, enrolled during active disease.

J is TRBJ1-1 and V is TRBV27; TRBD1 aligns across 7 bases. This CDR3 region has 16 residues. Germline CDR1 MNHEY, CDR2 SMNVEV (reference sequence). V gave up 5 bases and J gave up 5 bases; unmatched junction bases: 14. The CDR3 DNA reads TGTGCCAGCAGTACTACAGGGGTTTGGGTAAAAACTGAAGCTTTCTTT. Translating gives CASSTTGVWVKTEAFF.

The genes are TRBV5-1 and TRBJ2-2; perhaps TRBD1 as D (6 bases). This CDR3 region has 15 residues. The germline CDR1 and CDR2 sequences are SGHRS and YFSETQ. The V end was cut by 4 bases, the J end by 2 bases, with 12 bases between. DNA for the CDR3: TGCGCCAGCAGCGGGCCAGGGGTTAACACCGGGGAGCTGTTTTTT. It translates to CASSGPGVNTGELFF.

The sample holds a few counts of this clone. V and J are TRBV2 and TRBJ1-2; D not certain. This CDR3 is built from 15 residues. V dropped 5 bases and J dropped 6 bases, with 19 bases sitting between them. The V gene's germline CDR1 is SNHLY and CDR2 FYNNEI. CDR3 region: CASSFRRGKDDGYTF. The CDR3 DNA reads TGTGCCAGCAGTTTCCGTAGAGGAAAAGACGATGGCTACACCTTC.

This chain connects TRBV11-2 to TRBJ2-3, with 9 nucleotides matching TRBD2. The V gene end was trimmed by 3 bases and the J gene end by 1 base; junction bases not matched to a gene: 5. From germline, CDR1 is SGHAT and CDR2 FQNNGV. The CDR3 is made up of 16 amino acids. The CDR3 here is CASSLGLAFGTDTQYF. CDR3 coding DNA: TGTGCCAGCAGCTTGGGACTAGCCTTTGGCACAGATACGCAGTATTTT. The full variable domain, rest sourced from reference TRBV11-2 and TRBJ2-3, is EAGVAQSPRYKIIEKRQSVAFWCNPISGHATLYWYQQILGQGPKLLIQFQNNGVVDDSQLPKDRFSAERLKGVDSTLKIQPAKLEDSAVYLCASSLGLAFGTDTQYFGPGTRLTVL.

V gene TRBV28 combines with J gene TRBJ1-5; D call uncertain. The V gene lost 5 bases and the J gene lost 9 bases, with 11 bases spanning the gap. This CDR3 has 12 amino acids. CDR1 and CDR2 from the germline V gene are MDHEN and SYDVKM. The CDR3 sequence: CASSAQTGPQHF. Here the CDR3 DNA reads TGTGCCAGCAGTGCCCAGACGGGGCCCCAGCATTTT.

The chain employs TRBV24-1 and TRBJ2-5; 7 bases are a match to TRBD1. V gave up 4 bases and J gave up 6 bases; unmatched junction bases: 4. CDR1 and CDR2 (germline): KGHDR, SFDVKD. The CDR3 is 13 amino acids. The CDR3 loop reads CATSEGQVKTQYF. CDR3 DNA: TGTGCCACCAGTGAAGGACAGGTGAAGACCCAGTACTTC.

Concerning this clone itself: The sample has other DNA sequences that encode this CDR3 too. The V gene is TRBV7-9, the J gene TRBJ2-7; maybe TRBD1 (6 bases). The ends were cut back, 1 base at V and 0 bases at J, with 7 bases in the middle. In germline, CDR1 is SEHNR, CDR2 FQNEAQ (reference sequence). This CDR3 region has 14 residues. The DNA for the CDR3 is TGTGCCAGCAGCTTAGGACAGGTCTCCTACGAGCAGTACTTC. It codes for CASSLGQVSYEQYF.

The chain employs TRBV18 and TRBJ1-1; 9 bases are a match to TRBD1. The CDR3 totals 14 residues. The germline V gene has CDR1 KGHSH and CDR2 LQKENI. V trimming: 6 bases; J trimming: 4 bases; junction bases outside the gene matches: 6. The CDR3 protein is CASSSDRGTTEAFF. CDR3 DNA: TGTGCCAGCTCGTCGGACAGGGGAACCACTGAAGCTTTCTTT.

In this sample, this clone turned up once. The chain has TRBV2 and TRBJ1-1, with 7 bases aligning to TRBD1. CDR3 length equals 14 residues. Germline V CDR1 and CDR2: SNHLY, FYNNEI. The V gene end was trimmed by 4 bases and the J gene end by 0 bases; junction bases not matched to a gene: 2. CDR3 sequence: CASSGDSMNTEAFF. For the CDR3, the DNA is TGTGCCAGCAGTGGGGACAGCATGAACACTGAAGCTTTCTTT.

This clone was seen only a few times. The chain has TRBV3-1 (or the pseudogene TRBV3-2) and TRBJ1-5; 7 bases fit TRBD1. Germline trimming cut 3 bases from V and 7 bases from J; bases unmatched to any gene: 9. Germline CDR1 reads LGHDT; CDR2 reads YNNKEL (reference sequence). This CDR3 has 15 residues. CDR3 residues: CASSHGSGGGQPQHF. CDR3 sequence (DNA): TGTGCCAGCAGCCATGGATCAGGGGGAGGACAGCCCCAGCATTTT.

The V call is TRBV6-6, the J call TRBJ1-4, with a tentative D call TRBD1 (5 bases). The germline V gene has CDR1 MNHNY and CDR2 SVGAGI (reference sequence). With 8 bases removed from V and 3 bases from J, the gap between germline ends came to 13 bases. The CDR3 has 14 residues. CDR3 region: CASGRWGANEKLFF. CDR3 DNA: TGTGCCAGCGGAAGATGGGGGGCTAATGAAAAACTGTTTTTT.

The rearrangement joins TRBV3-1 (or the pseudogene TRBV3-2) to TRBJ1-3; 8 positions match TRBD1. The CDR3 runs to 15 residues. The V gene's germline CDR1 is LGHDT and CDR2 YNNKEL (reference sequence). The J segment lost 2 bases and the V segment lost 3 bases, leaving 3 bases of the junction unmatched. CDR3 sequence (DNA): TGTGCCAGCAGCCAGATGACAGGGGCTGGAAACACCATATATTTT. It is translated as CASSQMTGAGNTIYF.

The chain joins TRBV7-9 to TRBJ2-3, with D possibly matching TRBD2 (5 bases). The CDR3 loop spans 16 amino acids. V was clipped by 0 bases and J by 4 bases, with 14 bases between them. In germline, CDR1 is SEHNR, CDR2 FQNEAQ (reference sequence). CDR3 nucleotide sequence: TGTGCCAGCAGCTTAGCGCTAGGGAAGGGAGCAGATACGCAGTATTTT. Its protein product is CASSLALGKGADTQYF.

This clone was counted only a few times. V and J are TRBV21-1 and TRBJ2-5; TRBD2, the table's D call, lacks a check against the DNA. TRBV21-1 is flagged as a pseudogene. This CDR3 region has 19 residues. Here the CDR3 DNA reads TGTGCCAGCAGCAAACCACCTCCGGGACTAGCGGGGCTGGGGGAGACCCAGTACTTC. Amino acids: CASSKPPPGLAGLGETQYF.

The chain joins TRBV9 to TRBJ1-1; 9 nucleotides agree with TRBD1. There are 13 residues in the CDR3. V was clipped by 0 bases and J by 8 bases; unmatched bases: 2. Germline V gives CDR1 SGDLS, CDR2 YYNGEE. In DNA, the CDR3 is TGTGCCAGCAGCGTAGGACAGGGGGGAGAAGCTTTCTTT. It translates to CASSVGQGGEAFF.

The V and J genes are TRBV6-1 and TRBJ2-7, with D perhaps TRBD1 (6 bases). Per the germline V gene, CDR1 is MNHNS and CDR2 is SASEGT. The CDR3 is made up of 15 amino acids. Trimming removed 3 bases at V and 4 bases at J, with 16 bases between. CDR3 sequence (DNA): TGTGCCAGCAGTGACGGGACACAAGGGCGTTACGAGCAGTACGTC. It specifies CASSDGTQGRYEQYV.

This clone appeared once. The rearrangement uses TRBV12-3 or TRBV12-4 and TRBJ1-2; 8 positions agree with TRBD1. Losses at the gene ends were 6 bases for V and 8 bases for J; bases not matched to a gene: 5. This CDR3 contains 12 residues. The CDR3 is CASSSDRVGYTF. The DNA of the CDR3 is TGTGCCAGCAGCTCGGACAGGGTAGGCTACACCTTC.

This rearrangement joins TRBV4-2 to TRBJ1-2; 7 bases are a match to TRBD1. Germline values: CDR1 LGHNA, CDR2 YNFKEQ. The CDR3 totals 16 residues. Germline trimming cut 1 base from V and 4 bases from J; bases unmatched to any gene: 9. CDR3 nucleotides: TGTGCCAGCAGCCAAGCCGCAGGACAGGAGGGCTATGGCTACACCTTC. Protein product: CASSQAAGQEGYGYTF.

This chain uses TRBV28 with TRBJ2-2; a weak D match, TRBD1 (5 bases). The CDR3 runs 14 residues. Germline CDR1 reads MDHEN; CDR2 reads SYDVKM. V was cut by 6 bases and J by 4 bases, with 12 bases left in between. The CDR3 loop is CASRRDRVTGELFF. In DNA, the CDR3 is TGTGCCAGCAGGCGTGACAGAGTCACCGGGGAGCTGTTTTTT.

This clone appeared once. The CDR3 here is CASSEWTGDNGYTF. For the CDR3, the DNA is TGTGCCAGCAGTGAGTGGACAGGGGACAATGGCTACACCTTC. The chain uses TRBV6-1 and TRBJ1-2; 9 nucleotides align to TRBD1. V was pared by 3 bases and J by 6 bases, with 5 bases of the junction left unmatched. The CDR3 runs to 14 residues. Germline V gene lookup returns CDR1 MNHNS and CDR2 SASEGT.

CDR3 in amino acids: CAWSGTGLPNTEAFF. In DNA, the CDR3 is TGTGCCTGGAGTGGTACGGGACTCCCGAACACTGAAGCTTTCTTT. The chain uses TRBV30 and TRBJ1-1; D possibly corresponds to TRBD1 (5 bases). CDR3 size: 15 residues. Germline assignment: CDR1 GTSNPN and CDR2 SVGIG (reference sequence). Trimming left V 1 base short and J 1 base short, with 13 bases between.